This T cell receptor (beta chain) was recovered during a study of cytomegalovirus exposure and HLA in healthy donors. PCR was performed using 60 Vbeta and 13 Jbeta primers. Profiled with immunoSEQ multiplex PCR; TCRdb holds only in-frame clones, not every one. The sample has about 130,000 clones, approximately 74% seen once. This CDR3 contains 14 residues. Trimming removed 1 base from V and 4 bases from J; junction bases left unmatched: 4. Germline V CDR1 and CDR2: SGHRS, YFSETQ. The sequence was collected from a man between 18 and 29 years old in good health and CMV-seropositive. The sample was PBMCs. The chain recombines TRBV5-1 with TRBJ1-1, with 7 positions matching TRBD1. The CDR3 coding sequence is TGCGCCAGCAGCTTGTCAGGGGGAAGCACTGAAGCTTTCTTT. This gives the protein CASSLSGGSTEAFF. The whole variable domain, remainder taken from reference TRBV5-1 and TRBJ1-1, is KAGVTQTPRYLIKTRGQQVTLSCSPISGHRSVSWYQQTPGQGLQFLFEYFSETQRNKGNFPGRFSGRQFSNSRSEMNVSTLELGDSALYLCASSLSGGSTEAFFGQGTRLTVV.